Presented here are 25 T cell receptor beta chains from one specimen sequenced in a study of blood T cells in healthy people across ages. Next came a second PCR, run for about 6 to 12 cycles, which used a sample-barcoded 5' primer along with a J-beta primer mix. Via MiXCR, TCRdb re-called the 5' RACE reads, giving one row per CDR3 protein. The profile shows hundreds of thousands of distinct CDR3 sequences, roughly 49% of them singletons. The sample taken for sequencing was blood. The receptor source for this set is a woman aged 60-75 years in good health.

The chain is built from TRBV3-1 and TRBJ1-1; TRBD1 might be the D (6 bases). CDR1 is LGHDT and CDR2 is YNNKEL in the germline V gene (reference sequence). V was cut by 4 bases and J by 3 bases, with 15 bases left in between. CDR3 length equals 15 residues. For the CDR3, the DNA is TGTGCCAGCAGCCTTGGGGGGGCCAGGGACACTGAAGCTTTCTTT. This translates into CASSLGGARDTEAFF.

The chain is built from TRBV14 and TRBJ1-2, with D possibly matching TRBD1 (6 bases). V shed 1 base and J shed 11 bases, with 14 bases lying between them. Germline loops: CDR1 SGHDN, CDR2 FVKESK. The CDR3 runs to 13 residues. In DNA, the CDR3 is TGTGCCAGCAGCCAAGTCCAACAGGGATCGTACACCTTC. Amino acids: CASSQVQQGSYTF.

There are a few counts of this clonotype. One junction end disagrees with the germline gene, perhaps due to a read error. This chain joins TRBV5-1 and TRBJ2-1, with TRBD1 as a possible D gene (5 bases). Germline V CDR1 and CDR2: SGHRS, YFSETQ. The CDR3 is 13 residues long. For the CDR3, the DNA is TGCGCCAGCAGCTTGGGGCAGGGCAATAAGCAGTTCTTC. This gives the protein CASSLGQGNKQFF.

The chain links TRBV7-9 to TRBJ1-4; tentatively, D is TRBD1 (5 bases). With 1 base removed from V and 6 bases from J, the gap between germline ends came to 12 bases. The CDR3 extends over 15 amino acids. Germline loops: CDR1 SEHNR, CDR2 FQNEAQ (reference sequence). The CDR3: CASSLEQGSDEKLFF. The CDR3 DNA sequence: TGTGCCAGCAGCTTAGAGCAGGGATCGGATGAAAAACTGTTTTTT.

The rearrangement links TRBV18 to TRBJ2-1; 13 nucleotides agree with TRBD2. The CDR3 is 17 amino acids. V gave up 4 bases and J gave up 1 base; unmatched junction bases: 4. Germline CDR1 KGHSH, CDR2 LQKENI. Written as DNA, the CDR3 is TGTGCCAGCTCACAGGGACTAGCGGGACCGTCCTACAATGAGCAGTTCTTC. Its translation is CASSQGLAGPSYNEQFF.

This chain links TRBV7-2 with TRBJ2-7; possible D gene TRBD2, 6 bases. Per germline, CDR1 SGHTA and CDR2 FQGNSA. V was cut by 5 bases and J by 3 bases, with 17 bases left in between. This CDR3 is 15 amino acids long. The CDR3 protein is CASSTLGLPDYEQYF. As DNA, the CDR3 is TGTGCCAGCAGCACCCTAGGACTACCCGACTACGAGCAGTACTTC. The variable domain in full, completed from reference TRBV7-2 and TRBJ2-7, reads GAGVSQSPSNKVTEKGKDVELRCDPISGHTALYWYRQSLGQGLEFLIYFQGNSAPDKSGLPSDRFSAERTGGSVSTLTIQRTQQEDSAVYLCASSTLGLPDYEQYFGPGTRLTVT.

The CDR3: CASRSNRVGAETQYF. CDR3 sequence (DNA): TGTGCCAGCAGATCCAACAGAGTGGGAGCGGAGACCCAGTACTTC. This chain links TRBV12-3 or TRBV12-4 with TRBJ2-5; weak D call: TRBD2 (5 bases). The CDR3 is 15 amino acids. Trimming took 6 bases from V and 5 from J, leaving 19 bases between them.

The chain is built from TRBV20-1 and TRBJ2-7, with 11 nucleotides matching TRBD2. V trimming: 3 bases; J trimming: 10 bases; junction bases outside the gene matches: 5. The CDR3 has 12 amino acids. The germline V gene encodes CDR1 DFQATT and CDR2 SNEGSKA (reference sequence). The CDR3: CSARLAGGPQYF. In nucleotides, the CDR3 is TGCAGTGCTAGGTTAGCGGGAGGGCCTCAGTACTTC.

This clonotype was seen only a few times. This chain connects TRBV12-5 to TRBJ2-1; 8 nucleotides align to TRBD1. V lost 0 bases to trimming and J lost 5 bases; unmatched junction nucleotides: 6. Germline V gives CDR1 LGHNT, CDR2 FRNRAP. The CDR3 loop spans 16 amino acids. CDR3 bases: TGTGCTAGTGGTTTGGTACAGACAGGGGTCCACAATGAGCAGTTCTTC. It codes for CASGLVQTGVHNEQFF. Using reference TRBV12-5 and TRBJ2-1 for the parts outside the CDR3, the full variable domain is DARVTQTPRHKVTEMGQEVTMRCQPILGHNTVFWYRQTMMQGLELLAYFRNRAPLDDSGMPKDRFSAEMPDATLATLKIQPSEPRDSAVYFCASGLVQTGVHNEQFFGPGTRLTVL.

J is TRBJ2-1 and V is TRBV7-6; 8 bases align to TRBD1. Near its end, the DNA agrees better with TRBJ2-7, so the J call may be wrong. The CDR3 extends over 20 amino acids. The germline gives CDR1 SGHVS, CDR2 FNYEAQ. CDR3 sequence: CASSLNFRGQARNGYNEQYF. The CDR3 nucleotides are TGTGCCAGCAGCTTAAATTTCCGGGGACAGGCCCGGAATGGCTACAATGAGCAGTACTTC.

This chain's CDR3 is CASSQDFRLGEKLFF. DNA for the CDR3: TGCGCCAGCAGCCAAGACTTCCGGCTGGGTGAAAAACTGTTTTTT. The V gene is TRBV4-3, the J gene TRBJ1-4; D ambiguous. In germline, CDR1 is LGHNA, CDR2 YSLEER. This CDR3 has 15 amino acids. V dropped 0 bases and J dropped 7 bases, with 12 bases sitting between them.

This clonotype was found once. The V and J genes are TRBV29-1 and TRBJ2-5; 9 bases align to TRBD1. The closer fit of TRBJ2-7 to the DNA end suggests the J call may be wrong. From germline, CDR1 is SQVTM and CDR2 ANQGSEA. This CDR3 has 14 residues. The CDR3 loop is CSVETGGAGYEQYF. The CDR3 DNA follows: TGCAGCGTTGAAACAGGGGGCGCAGGGTACGAGCAGTACTTC.

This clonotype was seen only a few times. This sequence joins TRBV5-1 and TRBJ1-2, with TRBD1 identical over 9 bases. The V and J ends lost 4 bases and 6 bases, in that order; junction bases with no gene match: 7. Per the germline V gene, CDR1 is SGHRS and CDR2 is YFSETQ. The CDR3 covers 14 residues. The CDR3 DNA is TGCGCCAGCAGCAAACGACAGGGGGAGGATGGCTACACCTTC. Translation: CASSKRQGEDGYTF.

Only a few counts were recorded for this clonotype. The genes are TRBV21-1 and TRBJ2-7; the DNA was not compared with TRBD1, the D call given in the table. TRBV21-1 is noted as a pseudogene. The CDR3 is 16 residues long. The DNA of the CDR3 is TGTGCCAGCAGCAATAATAAGGGACAGCAGGCTTACGAGCAGTACTTC. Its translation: CASSNNKGQQAYEQYF.

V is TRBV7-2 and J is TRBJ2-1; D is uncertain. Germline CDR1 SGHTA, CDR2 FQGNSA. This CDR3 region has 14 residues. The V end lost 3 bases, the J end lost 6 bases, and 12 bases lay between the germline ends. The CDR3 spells CASSFGLTSNEQFF. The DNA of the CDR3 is TGTGCCAGCAGCTTTGGCCTAACATCCAATGAGCAGTTCTTC. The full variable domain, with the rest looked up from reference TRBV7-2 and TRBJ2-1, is GAGVSQSPSNKVTEKGKDVELRCDPISGHTALYWYRQSLGQGLEFLIYFQGNSAPDKSGLPSDRFSAERTGGSVSTLTIQRTQQEDSAVYLCASSFGLTSNEQFFGPGTRLTVL.

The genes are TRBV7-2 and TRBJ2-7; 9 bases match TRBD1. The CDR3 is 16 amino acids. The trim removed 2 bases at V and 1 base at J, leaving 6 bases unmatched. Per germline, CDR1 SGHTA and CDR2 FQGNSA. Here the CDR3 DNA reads TGTGCCAGCAGCTTAAGGGGGACAGGGCGTTCCTACGAGCAGTACTTC. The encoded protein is CASSLRGTGRSYEQYF.

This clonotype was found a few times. CDR3 sequence (DNA): TGTGCCAGCAGCCCCCGGGGGGGACAGGGTCCAGATACGCAGTATTTT. It codes for CASSPRGGQGPDTQYF. The rearrangement links TRBV3-1 to TRBJ2-3, with D possibly matching TRBD1 (9 bases). V lost 4 bases, J lost 4 bases, and 18 bases lay in between. CDR1 LGHDT and CDR2 YNNKEL come from the germline V gene (reference sequence). The CDR3 contains 16 residues.

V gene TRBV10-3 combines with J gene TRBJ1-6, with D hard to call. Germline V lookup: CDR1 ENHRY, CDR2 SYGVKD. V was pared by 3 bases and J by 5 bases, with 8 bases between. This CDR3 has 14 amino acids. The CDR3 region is CAISEGQNNSPLHF. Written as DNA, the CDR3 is TGTGCCATCAGTGAAGGGCAGAATAATTCACCCCTCCACTTT.

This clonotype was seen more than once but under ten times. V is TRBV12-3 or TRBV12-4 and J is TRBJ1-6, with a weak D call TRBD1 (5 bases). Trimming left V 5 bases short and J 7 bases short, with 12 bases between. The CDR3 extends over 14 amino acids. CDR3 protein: CASSLGGLNSPLHF. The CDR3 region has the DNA TGTGCCAGCAGTCTTGGGGGTCTAAATTCACCCCTCCACTTT.

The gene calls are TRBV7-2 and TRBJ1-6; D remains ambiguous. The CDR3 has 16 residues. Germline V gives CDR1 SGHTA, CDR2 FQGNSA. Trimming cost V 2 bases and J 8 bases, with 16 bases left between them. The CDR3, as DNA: TGTGCCAGCAGCTTAAGCGCCCTCGAACCGGATTCACCCCTCCACTTT. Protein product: CASSLSALEPDSPLHF.

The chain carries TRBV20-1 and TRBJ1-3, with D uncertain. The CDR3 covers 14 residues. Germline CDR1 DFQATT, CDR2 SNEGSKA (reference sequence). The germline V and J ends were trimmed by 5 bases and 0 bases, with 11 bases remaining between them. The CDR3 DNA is TGCAGTGCTTTGAGGAGCCTCTCTGGAAACACCATATATTTT. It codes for CSALRSLSGNTIYF.

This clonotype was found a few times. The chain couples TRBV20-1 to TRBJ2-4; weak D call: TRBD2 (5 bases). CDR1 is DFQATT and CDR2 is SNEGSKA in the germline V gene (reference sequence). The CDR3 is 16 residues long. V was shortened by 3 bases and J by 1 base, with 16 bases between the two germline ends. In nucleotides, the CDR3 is TGCAGTGCTAGGGGAAGATTCGGACTCGCCAAAAACATTCAGTACTTC. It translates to CSARGRFGLAKNIQYF.

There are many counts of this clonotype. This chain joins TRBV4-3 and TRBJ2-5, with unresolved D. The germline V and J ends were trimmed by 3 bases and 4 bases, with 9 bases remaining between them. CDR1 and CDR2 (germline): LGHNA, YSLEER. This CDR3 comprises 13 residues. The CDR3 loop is CASSHRAGETQYF. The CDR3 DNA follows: TGCGCCAGCAGCCACCGAGCCGGAGAGACCCAGTACTTC.

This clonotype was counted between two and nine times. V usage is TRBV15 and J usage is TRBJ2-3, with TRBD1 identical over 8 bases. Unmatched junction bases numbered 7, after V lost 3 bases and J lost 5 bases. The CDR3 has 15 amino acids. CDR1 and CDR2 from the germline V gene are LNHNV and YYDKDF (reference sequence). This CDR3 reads CATSRLPGQVDTQYF. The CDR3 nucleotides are TGTGCCACCAGCAGGCTGCCGGGACAGGTAGATACGCAGTATTTT.

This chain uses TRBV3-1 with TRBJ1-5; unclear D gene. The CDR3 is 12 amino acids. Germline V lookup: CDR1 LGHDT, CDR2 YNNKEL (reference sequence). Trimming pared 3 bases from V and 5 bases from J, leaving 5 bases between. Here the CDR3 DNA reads TGTGCCAGCAGCCAGGGCCATCAGCCCCAGCATTTT. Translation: CASSQGHQPQHF.